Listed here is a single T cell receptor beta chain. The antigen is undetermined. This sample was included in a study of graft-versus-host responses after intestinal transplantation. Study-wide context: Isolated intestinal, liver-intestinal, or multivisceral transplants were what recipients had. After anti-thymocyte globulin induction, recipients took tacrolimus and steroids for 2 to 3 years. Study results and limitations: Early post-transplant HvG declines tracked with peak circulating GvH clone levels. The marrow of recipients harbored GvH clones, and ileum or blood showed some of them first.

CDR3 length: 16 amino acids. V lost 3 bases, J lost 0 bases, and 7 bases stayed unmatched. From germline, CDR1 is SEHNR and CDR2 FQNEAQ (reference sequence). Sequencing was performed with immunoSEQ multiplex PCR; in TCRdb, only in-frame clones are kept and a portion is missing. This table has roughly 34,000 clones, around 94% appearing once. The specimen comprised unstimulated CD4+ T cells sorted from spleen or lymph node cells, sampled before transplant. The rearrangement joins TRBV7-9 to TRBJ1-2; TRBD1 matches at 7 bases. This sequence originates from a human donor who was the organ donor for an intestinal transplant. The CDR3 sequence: CASSFGGQLANYGYTF. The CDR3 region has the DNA TGTGCCAGCAGCTTTGGGGGACAGCTGGCTAACTATGGCTACACCTTC.